This T cell receptor beta chain was sequenced in a study of Graves' ophthalmopathy and Graves' hyperthyroidism. The V gene's germline CDR1 is LNHNV and CDR2 YYDKDF (reference sequence). The CDR3 runs 13 residues. Trimming pared 0 bases from V and 4 bases from J, leaving 6 bases between. This clonotype has at least ten counts. The authors amplified TCR beta CDR3 regions, and they did so from RNA transcripts for repertoire sequencing. The first-round RT-PCR employed HTBI primers together with the Qiagen OneStep RT-PCR kit. A multiplex PCR was then performed as the second round. TCRdb analysed the multiplex PCR reads with MiXCR anew, one entry per CDR3 protein. This table has 450,000 or so distinct CDR3 sequences, about an eighth appearing once.

The sequenced sample was blood. The chain recombines TRBV15 with TRBJ1-1, with D uncertain. This clonotype was sampled from a woman between 25 and 40 years old with Graves' ophthalmopathy. CDR3 DNA sequence: TGTGCCACCAGCAGAGAACGGTTCACTGAAGCTTTCTTT. Amino acid sequence: CATSRERFTEAFF.